This passage covers 23 T cell receptor beta chains from one sample sequenced in a study of T cell repertoires in cytomegalovirus infection. TCRdb reanalysed the reads using MiXCR and keeps one entry per CDR3 protein. Here the sample spans roughly 990,000 distinct CDR3 sequences, more than 25% being singletons. No antigen has been assigned to these receptors. The sequencing here drew on cultured CD8+ T cells from PBMCs, taken from culture after CMV antigen stimulation. Receptors were obtained from a human donor in good health (CMV status not recorded). Some clones in this sample may be carry-over from other donors' samples.

The chain couples TRBV4-1 to TRBJ2-3; TRBD1 agrees at 7 bases. Germline CDR1 is MGHRA and CDR2 is YSYEKL. V trimming: 3 bases; J trimming: 2 bases; junction bases outside the gene matches: 8. The CDR3 is 16 amino acids. In DNA, the CDR3 is TGCGCCAGCAGCCAGGGACAGAGGGGGTTCACAGATACGCAGTATTTT. Amino acids: CASSQGQRGFTDTQYF.

The chain combines TRBV11-3 with TRBJ2-1; tentatively, D is TRBD1 (6 bases). The ends were cut back, 8 bases at V and 0 bases at J, with 17 bases in the middle. Germline-derived CDR1 and CDR2 are SGHNT and YENEEA. CDR3 length: 16 amino acids. CDR3 in amino acids: CASSVGGTGSYNEQFF. The CDR3 nucleotides are TGTGCCAGCTCAGTAGGGGGTACGGGCTCCTACAATGAGCAGTTCTTC.

With respect to this clonotype: No conserved phenylalanine or tryptophan is present at the end of the CDR3, so a read error is the likely explanation. The gene calls are TRBV7-2 and TRBJ2-3; 11 bases are shared with TRBD2. The length of the CDR3 is 16 residues. The germline V gene has CDR1 SGHTA and CDR2 FQGNSA. V shed 0 bases, J shed 3 bases, and the junction held 2 bases outside the gene matches. CDR3 region: CASSLAPSGGTDTQYS. The CDR3 DNA follows: TGTGCCAGCAGCTTAGCCCCTAGCGGGGGGACAGATACGCAGTATTCT.

The chain carries TRBV4-1 and TRBJ1-4; D not resolved. The CDR3 contains 17 residues. V was shortened by 0 bases and J by 0 bases, with 11 bases between the two germline ends. Looked up from germline, CDR1 is MGHRA and CDR2 is YSYEKL. The CDR3 is CASSQDPVISTNEKLFF. DNA of the CDR3: TGCGCCAGCAGCCAAGATCCCGTGATCTCAACTAATGAAAAACTGTTTTTT.

This sequence joins TRBV12-3 or TRBV12-4 and TRBJ2-3; no reliable D call. The CDR3 has 19 amino acids. The germline V and J ends were trimmed by 3 bases and 3 bases, with 25 bases remaining between them. CDR3 nucleotides: TGTGCCAGCAGTTTTTGGTTCCCGGGCGCAGAATTTTTTACAGATACGCAGTATTTT. Translated, it gives CASSFWFPGAEFFTDTQYF.

This clonotype has just a few counts. V and J are TRBV7-6 and TRBJ2-2; D gene ambiguous. The CDR3 spans 12 residues. Trimming took off 1 base at V and 9 bases at J, with 6 bases between the two ends. Germline CDR1 and CDR2: SGHVS and FNYEAQ. This CDR3 is CASSLEAWELFF. The CDR3 coding sequence is TGTGCCAGCAGCTTAGAAGCCTGGGAGCTGTTTTTT.

This clonotype has at least ten counts. This chain uses TRBV12-3 or TRBV12-4 with TRBJ1-4; D is unclear. Between the trimmed V and J ends, which lost 7 bases and 4 bases, there was a span of 10 bases. CDR3 length: 13 amino acids. CDR3 bases: TGTGCCAGCAAACCAGTATATAATGAAAAACTGTTTTTT. This codes for CASKPVYNEKLFF.

The gene calls are TRBV24-1 and TRBJ2-7, with 8 bases lining up with TRBD1. The CDR3 extends over 15 amino acids. Trimming took 2 bases from V and 1 from J; bases not matched to a gene: 3. CDR1 is KGHDR and CDR2 is SFDVKD in the germline V gene. This CDR3 is CATSDSGTGSYEQYV. The CDR3 DNA reads as TGTGCCACCAGTGATTCCGGGACAGGTTCCTACGAGCAGTACGTC.

The CDR3 protein is CASSYFGGGPGTEAFF. In nucleotides, the CDR3 is TGTGCCAGCAGTTACTTTGGCGGGGGACCGGGCACTGAAGCTTTCTTT. The chain is built from TRBV6-5 and TRBJ1-1; D is possibly TRBD1 (5 bases). Germline V lookup: CDR1 MNHEY, CDR2 SVGAGI. The CDR3 contains 16 residues. V was pared by 1 base and J by 4 bases, with 16 bases between.

This chain links TRBV6-5 with TRBJ2-5; D possibly matches TRBD1 or TRBD2 (5 bases each). The CDR3 has 15 residues. CDR1 is MNHEY, CDR2 SVGAGI, per germline. Trimming removed 0 bases at V and 9 bases at J, with 17 bases between. CDR3 sequence: CASSYSRGSQRAQYF. The CDR3 DNA reads TGTGCCAGCAGTTACTCGAGGGGCTCTCAGAGAGCCCAGTACTTC.

This clonotype was counted at least ten times. The chain couples TRBV12-3 or TRBV12-4 to TRBJ1-6; TRBD1 might be the D (6 bases). The CDR3 has 15 residues. V lost 1 base, J lost 6 bases, and 10 bases lay in between. Here the CDR3 reads CASSLGGGGNSPLHF. DNA for the CDR3: TGTGCCAGCAGTTTAGGTGGAGGGGGTAATTCACCCCTCCACTTT.

This clonotype was detected a few times. This chain connects TRBV27 to TRBJ1-5, with TRBD1 matching 9 bases. J lost 6 bases, V lost 6 bases, and 9 bases had no gene match. The CDR3 has 15 amino acids. Germline CDR1 MNHEY, CDR2 SMNVEV (reference sequence). In nucleotides, the CDR3 is TGTGCCAGCAGCCCGGGACAGGGATTGACTCAGCCCCAGCATTTT. Its translation: CASSPGQGLTQPQHF.

This clonotype showed up many times. The rearrangement joins TRBV7-8 to TRBJ2-7, with a possible D match to TRBD2 (5 bases). Looked up from germline, CDR1 is SGHVS and CDR2 is FQNEAQ. This CDR3 spans 16 amino acids. The V and J ends lost 4 bases and 6 bases respectively, with 22 bases between them. The CDR3 nucleotides read TGTGCCAGCAGCTCTATGGGATTGACAAAGGGAGCCGAGCAGTACTTC. Protein product: CASSSMGLTKGAEQYF.

This clonotype was recorded at least ten times. The gene calls are TRBV7-9 and TRBJ2-2; D not resolved. CDR1 and CDR2 (germline): SEHNR, FQNEAQ (reference sequence). The length of the CDR3 is 11 residues. With 1 base removed from V and 10 bases from J, the gap between germline ends came to 4 bases. The CDR3 bases are TGTGCCAGCAGCTTAGGTCCGGAGCTGTTTTTT. The encoded protein is CASSLGPELFF.

This clonotype was counted a few times. The chain uses TRBV7-6 and TRBJ2-1; D uncertain. The CDR3 runs to 13 residues. V was clipped by 5 bases and J by 9 bases, with 14 bases between them. CDR1 is SGHVS, CDR2 FNYEAQ, per germline. As DNA, the CDR3 is TGTGCCAGCAGCCCGCCGTTGAGCCTTGAGCAGTTCTTC. Translation gives CASSPPLSLEQFF.

V gene TRBV7-6 combines with J gene TRBJ2-3, with D possibly TRBD2 on 6 matching bases. Deletions cut 5 bases from V and 2 bases from J, with 14 bases between. CDR1 is SGHVS and CDR2 is FNYEAQ in the germline V gene. This CDR3 comprises 15 residues. The CDR3 region has the DNA TGTGCCAGCAGCCCCACCGGGGGATACACAGATACGCAGTATTTT. Protein product: CASSPTGGYTDTQYF.

The chain uses TRBV5-1 and TRBJ2-7, with 12 positions matching TRBD1. The germline V gene encodes CDR1 SGHRS and CDR2 YFSETQ. V was clipped by 2 bases and J by 6 bases; unmatched bases: 6. The CDR3 spans 15 residues. The CDR3 loop is CASSFGTGGAGEQYF. CDR3 in DNA: TGCGCCAGCAGCTTCGGGACAGGGGGCGCGGGCGAGCAGTACTTC.

Many counts were recorded for this clonotype. The chain links TRBV7-9 to TRBJ2-4; D is possibly TRBD1 (7 bases). V lost 5 bases to trimming and J lost 0 bases, with 23 bases between them. The germline V gene has CDR1 SEHNR and CDR2 FQNEAQ (reference sequence). This CDR3 is 19 amino acids long. CDR3 amino acids: CASSGGTASNLIAKNIQYF. CDR3 DNA sequence: TGTGCCAGCAGCGGCGGGACAGCCTCGAACTTAATAGCCAAAAACATTCAGTACTTC. The complete variable domain, with remaining parts taken from reference TRBV7-9 and TRBJ2-4, reads DTGVSQNPRHKITKRGQNVTFRCDPISEHNRLYWYRQTLGQGPEFLTYFQNEAQLEKSRLLSDRFSAERPKGSFSTLEIQRTEQGDSAMYLCASSGGTASNLIAKNIQYFGAGTRLSVL.

This chain joins TRBV6-6 and TRBJ2-1; the D gene could be TRBD1 or TRBD2 (6 bases each). Germline-derived CDR1 and CDR2 are MNHNY and SVGAGI (reference sequence). CDR3 length equals 11 residues. V was pared by 10 bases and J by 9 bases, with 13 bases between. CDR3 sequence reads: CATQGRGEQFF. CDR3 DNA sequence: TGTGCCACCCAGGGGCGGGGTGAGCAGTTCTTC.

The V gene is TRBV7-9, the J gene TRBJ1-2, with unresolved D. With 4 bases removed from V and 1 base from J, the gap between germline ends came to 22 bases. The length of the CDR3 is 18 residues. Germline-derived CDR1 and CDR2 are SEHNR and FQNEAQ (reference sequence). CDR3 sequence (DNA): TGTGCCAGCAGCTCCCCCCCTGGAGGCGGAGATTTTAACTATGGCTACACCTTC. It translates to CASSSPPGGGDFNYGYTF.

This clonotype was seen more than once but under ten times. V usage is TRBV7-9 and J usage is TRBJ2-1, with TRBD1 matching over 8 bases. J gave up 9 bases and V 11 bases, and 15 bases lay outside the gene matches. The CDR3 is made up of 14 amino acids. Germline V gene sequence: CDR1 SEHNR, CDR2 FQNEAQ (reference sequence). The CDR3 DNA sequence: TGTGCCGCCCCCCACGGACAGGGATTGGTTGAGCAGTTCTTC. It translates to CAAPHGQGLVEQFF.

The V and J genes are TRBV5-4 and TRBJ2-3, with D possibly being TRBD2 (6 bases). Germline-derived CDR1 and CDR2 are SGHNT and YYREEE (reference sequence). Between the trimmed V and J ends, which lost 3 bases and 2 bases, there was a span of 10 bases. The length of the CDR3 is 14 residues. CDR3 bases: TGTGCCAGCAGCTCTAGCGAAGACACAGATACGCAGTATTTT. Its translation: CASSSSEDTDTQYF.

The chain links TRBV11-3 to TRBJ2-7; D is unclear. The V gene's germline CDR1 is SGHNT and CDR2 YENEEA. Trimming cost V 4 bases and J 1 base, with 8 bases left between them. This CDR3 region has 13 residues. CDR3: CASSYPRSYEQYV. CDR3 coding DNA: TGTGCCAGCAGCTACCCCCGGTCCTACGAGCAGTACGTC.